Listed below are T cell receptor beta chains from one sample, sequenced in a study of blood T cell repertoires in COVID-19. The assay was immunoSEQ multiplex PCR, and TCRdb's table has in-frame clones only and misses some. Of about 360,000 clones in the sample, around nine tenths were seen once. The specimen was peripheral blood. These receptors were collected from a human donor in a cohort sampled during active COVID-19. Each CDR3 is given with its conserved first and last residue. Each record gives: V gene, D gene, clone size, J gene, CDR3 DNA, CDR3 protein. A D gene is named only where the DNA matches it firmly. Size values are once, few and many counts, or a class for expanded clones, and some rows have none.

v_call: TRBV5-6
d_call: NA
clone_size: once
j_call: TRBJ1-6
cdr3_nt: TGTGCCAGCGGCAAGGGACAAAGGGAATCACCCCTCCACTTT
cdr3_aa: CASGKGQRESPLHF

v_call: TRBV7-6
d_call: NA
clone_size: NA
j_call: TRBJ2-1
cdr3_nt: TGTGCCAGCAGCCGATCGGAGGGTCCCGGGAATGAGCAGTTCTTC
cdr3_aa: CASSRSEGPGNEQFF

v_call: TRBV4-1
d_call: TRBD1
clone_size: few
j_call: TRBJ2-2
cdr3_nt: TGCGCCAGCAGCCAGTGGGACAGAAACACCGGGGAGCTGTTTTTT
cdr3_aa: CASSQWDRNTGELFF

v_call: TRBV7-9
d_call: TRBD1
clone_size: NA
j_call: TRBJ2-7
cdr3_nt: TGTGCCAGCAGCTCAGGAGGGACAGGGGCCGAGCAGTACTTC
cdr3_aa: CASSSGGTGAEQYF

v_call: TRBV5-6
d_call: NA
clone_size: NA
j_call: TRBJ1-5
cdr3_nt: TGTGCCAGCAGCTTGTCGGATGGGGGCTTCAATCAGCCCCAGCATTTT
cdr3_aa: CASSLSDGGFNQPQHF

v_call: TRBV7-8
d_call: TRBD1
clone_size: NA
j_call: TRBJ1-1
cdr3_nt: TGTGCCAGCAGCTTAGCTGTCGGGGACAGGGCGAACACTGAAGCTTTCTTT
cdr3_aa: CASSLAVGDRANTEAFF

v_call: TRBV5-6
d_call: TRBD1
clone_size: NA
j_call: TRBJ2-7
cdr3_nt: TGTGCCAGCAGCTTGCGCGGGGACAGGGGTCTCGAGCAGTACTTC
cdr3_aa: CASSLRGDRGLEQYF

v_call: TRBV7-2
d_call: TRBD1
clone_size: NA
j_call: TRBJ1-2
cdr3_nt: TGTGCCAGCAGCTTAGGACAGGGAAACTATGGCTACACCTTC
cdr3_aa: CASSLGQGNYGYTF

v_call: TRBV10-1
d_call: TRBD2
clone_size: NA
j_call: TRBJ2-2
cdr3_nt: TGCGCCAGCAGATTCCTCGGGACTAGCGGGAGTGACACCGGGGAGCTGTTTTTT
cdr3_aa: CASRFLGTSGSDTGELFF

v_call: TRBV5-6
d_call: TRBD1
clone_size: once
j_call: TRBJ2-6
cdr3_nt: TGTGCCAGCAGCCCGGTTAGGGACAGGGGAACCGGGGCCAACGTCCTGACTTTC
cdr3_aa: CASSPVRDRGTGANVLTF

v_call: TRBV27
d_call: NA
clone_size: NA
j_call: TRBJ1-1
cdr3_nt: TGTGCCAGCAGTTTCGGGGGGCTTACAACTGAAGCTTTCTTT
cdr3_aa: CASSFGGLTTEAFF